The present T cell receptor (beta chain) was sequenced within a study of cytomegalovirus exposure and HLA in healthy donors. Germline V gene lookup returns CDR1 SQVTM and CDR2 ANQGSEA. Trimming removed 6 bases from V and 8 bases from J; junction bases left unmatched: 9. The CDR3 sequence is 14 residues long. Of note for this clone: The antigen is unknown. The same CDR3 arises from other DNA sequences in this sample as well.

Study conclusions and caveats: One variant, a missense change in DCLRE1C, was linked in a later analysis to TCR beta V- and J-gene trimming. Segments of the TCR beta V type were, in most cases, productive about 87% or about 30% of the time in an earlier analysis.

Donors were ostensibly healthy at sampling, although undocumented immune exposures were probable. The PCR had 60 Vbeta and 13 Jbeta primers. Data came from immunoSEQ multiplex PCR; TCRdb stores just in-frame clones and leaves some out. The table records some 110,000 clones, around three quarters of them present only once. The sequenced material came from PBMCs. This TCR was sampled from a woman between 18 and 30 years old in good health and CMV-seropositive. The V gene is TRBV29-1, the J gene TRBJ2-1; 11 nucleotides agree with TRBD2. CDR3 in DNA: TGCAGCGTGCGGACTAGCGGGCATGGCGATGAGCAGTTCTTC. Translating it yields CSVRTSGHGDEQFF.